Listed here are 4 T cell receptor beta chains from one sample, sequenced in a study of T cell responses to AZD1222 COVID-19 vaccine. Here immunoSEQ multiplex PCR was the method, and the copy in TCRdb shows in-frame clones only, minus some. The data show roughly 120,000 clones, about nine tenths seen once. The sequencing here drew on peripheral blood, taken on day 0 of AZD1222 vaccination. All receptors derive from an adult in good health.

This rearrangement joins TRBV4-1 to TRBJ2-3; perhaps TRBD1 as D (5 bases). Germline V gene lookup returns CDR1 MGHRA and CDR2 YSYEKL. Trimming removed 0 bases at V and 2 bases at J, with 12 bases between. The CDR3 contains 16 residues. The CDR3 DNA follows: TGCGCCAGCAGCCAAGAAAATACAGGTTACACAGATACGCAGTATTTT. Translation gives CASSQENTGYTDTQYF.

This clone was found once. The CDR3 loop is CASSVVASGRDEQYF. Here the CDR3 DNA reads TGTGCCAGCAGCGTAGTGGCTAGCGGGAGGGACGAGCAGTACTTC. The V gene is TRBV9, the J gene TRBJ2-7, with 12 bases fitting TRBD2. Trimming removed 0 bases from V and 5 bases from J; junction bases left unmatched: 3. Germline V gene sequence: CDR1 SGDLS, CDR2 YYNGEE. The length of the CDR3 is 15 residues.

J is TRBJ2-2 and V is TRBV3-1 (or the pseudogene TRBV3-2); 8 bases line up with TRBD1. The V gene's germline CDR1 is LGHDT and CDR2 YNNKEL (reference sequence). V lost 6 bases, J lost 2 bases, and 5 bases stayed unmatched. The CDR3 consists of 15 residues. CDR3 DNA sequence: TGTGCCAGCAGGACAGGGGCGGCCAACACCGGGGAGCTGTTTTTT. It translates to CASRTGAANTGELFF.

The CDR3 DNA is TGCGCCAGCGAAACAGGGGGCAGGGAGACCCAGTACTTC. This gives the protein CASETGGRETQYF. The genes are TRBV5-1 and TRBJ2-5; 9 positions agree with TRBD1. Trimming cost V 7 bases and J 5 bases; bases outside gene matches: 6. The CDR3 has 13 amino acids. Germline V gives CDR1 SGHRS, CDR2 YFSETQ.